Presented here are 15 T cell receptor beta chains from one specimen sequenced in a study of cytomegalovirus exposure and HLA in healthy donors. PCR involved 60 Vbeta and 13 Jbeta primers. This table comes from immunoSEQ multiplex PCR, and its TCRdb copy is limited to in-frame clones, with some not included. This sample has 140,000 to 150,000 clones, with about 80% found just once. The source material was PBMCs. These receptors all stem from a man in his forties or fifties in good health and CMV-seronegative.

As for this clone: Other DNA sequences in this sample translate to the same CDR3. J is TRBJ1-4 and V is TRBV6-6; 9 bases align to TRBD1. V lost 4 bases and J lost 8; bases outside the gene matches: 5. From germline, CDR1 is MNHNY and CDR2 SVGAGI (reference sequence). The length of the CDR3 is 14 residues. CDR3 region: CASSSGTGREKLFF. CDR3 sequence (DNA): TGTGCCAGCAGTTCCGGGACAGGGAGGGAAAAACTGTTTTTT.

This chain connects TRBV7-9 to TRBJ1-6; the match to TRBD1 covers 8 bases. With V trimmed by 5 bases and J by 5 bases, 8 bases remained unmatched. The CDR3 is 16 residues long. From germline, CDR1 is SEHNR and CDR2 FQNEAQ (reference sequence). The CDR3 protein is CASSRGLGQDNSPLHF. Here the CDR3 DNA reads TGTGCCAGCAGCCGCGGCTTGGGACAGGATAATTCACCCCTCCACTTT.

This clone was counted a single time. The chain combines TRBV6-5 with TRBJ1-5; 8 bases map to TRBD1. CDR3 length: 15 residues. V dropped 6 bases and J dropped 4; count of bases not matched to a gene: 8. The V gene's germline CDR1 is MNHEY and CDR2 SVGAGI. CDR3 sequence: CASSRGTGNNQPQHF. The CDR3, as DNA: TGTGCCAGCAGCCGCGGGACAGGAAATAATCAGCCCCAGCATTTT.

The CDR3 DNA follows: TGTGCCAGCTTAGCTCAGGGTAGGGATACGCAGTATTTT. Its translation: CASLAQGRDTQYF. The chain employs TRBV6-5 and TRBJ2-3; maybe TRBD1 (5 bases). The CDR3 extends over 13 amino acids. Germline V gene sequence: CDR1 MNHEY, CDR2 SVGAGI. V lost 8 bases to trimming and J lost 6 bases, with 15 bases between them.

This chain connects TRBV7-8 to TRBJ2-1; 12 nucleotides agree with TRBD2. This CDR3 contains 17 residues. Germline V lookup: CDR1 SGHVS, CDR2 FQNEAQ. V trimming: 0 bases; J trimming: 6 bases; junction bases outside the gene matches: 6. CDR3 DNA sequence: TGTGCCAGCAGCTTAGCGGGGCTAGCGGGGGGGCGCAATGAGCAGTTCTTC. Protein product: CASSLAGLAGGRNEQFF.

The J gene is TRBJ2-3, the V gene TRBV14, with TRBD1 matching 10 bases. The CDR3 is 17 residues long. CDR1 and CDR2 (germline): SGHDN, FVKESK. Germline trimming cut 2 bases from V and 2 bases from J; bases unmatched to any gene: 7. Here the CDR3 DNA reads TGTGCCAGCAGCCAAACTGGACAGGGGGTTTCCACAGATACGCAGTATTTT. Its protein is CASSQTGQGVSTDTQYF. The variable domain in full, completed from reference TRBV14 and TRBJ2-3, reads EAGVTQFPSHSVIEKGQTVTLRCDPISGHDNLYWYRRVMGKEIKFLLHFVKESKQDESGMPNNRFLAERTGGTYSTLKVQPAELEDSGVYFCASSQTGQGVSTDTQYFGPGTRLTVL.

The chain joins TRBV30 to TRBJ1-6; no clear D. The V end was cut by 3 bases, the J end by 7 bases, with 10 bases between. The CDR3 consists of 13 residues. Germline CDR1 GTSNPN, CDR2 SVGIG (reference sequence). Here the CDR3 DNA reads TGTGCCTGGAGAAGTGGGCTGAATTCACCCCTCCACTTT. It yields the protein CAWRSGLNSPLHF.

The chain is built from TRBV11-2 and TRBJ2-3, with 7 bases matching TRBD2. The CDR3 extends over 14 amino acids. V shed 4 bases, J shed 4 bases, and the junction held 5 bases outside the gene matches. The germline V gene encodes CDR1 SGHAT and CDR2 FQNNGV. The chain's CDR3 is CASSSWEGPDTQYF. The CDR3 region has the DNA TGTGCCAGCAGCTCGTGGGAGGGGCCAGATACGCAGTATTTT. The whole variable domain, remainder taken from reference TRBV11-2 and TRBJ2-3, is EAGVAQSPRYKIIEKRQSVAFWCNPISGHATLYWYQQILGQGPKLLIQFQNNGVVDDSQLPKDRFSAERLKGVDSTLKIQPAKLEDSAVYLCASSSWEGPDTQYFGPGTRLTVL.

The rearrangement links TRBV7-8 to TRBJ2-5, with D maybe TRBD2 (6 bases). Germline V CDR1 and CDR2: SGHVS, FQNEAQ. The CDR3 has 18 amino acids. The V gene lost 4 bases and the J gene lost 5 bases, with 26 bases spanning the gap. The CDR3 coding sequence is TGTGCCAGCAGCTCACTCTCTAGCGTTAATCGGAGAGGCGAGACCCAGTACTTC. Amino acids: CASSSLSSVNRRGETQYF.

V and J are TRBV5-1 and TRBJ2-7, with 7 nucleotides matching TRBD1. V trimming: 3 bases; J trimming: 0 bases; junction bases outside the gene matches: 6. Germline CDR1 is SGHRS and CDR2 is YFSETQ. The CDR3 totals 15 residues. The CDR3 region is CASSSGQVSSYEQYF. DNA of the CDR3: TGCGCCAGCAGCTCTGGACAGGTGAGCTCCTACGAGCAGTACTTC.

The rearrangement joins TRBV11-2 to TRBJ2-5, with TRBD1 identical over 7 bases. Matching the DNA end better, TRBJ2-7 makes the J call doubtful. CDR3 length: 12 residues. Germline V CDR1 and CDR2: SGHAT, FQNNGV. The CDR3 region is CASSPTGAEQYF. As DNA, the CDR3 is TGTGCCAGCAGCCCTACAGGGGCCGAGCAGTACTTC.

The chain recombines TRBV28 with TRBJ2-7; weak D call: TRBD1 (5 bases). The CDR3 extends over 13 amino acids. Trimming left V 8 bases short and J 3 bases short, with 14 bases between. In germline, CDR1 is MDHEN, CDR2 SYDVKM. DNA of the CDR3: TGTGCCAGCTCTAGGGCAGGGAACTACGAGCAGTACTTC. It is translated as CASSRAGNYEQYF.

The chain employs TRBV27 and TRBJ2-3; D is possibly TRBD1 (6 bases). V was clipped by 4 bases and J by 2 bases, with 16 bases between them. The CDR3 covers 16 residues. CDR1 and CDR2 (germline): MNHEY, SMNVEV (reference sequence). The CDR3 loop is CASSSPPDRNTDTQYF. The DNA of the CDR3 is TGTGCCAGCAGTTCCCCTCCGGACAGAAACACAGATACGCAGTATTTT.

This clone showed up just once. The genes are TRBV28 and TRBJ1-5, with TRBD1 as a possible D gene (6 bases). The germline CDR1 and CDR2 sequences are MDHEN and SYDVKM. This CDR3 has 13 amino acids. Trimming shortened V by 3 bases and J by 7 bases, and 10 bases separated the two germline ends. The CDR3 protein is CASSFWGLQPQHF. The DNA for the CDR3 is TGTGCCAGCAGTTTTTGGGGGCTGCAGCCCCAGCATTTT.

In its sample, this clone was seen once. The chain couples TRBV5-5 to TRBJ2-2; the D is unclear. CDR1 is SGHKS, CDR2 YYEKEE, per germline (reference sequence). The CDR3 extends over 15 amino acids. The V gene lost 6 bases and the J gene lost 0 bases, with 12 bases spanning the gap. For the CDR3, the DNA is TGTGCCAGCACCTATTTATTATCGAACACCGGGGAGCTGTTTTTT. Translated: CASTYLLSNTGELFF.